Listed below are T cell receptor beta chains from one sample, sequenced in a study of cytomegalovirus exposure and HLA in healthy donors. Using immunoSEQ multiplex PCR, the repertoire was profiled, and TCRdb retains in-frame clones only, with some absent. The data show some 99,000 clones, roughly three quarters seen once. Sequenced: PBMCs. Receptors were obtained from a woman between 45 and 65 years old in good health and CMV-seropositive. Each CDR3 is given with its conserved first and last residue. A D gene is named only where the DNA matches it firmly. The size of a clone is reported for some rows only, either as once, few or many, or as a class for expanded clones.

V gene: TRBV5-1
clone size: -
D gene: TRBD1
J gene: TRBJ1-1
CDR3 DNA: TGCGCCAGTCGACAGGGTGGAAACACTGAAGCTTTCTTT
CDR3 protein: CASRQGGNTEAFF

V gene: TRBV10-3
clone size: -
D gene: -
J gene: TRBJ2-3
CDR3 DNA: TGTGCCATCAGCCCCCTAGTAAATTCAGATACGCAGTATTTT
CDR3 protein: CAISPLVNSDTQYF

V gene: TRBV5-4
clone size: -
D gene: -
J gene: TRBJ1-1
CDR3 DNA: TGTGCCAGCAGCCGGGAAGAGATGAACACCGAAGCTTTCTTT
CDR3 protein: CASSREEMNTEAFF

V gene: TRBV5-4
clone size: -
D gene: TRBD1
J gene: TRBJ2-1
CDR3 DNA: TGTGCCAGCAGCTATGGGGGCCGACAGGGGAAGACGGGGCAGTTCTTC
CDR3 protein: CASSYGGRQGKTGQFF

V gene: TRBV5-6
clone size: few
D gene: -
J gene: TRBJ1-2
CDR3 DNA: TGTGCCAGCAGGATGGCAGGGGAGGGCTATGGCTACACCTTC
CDR3 protein: CASRMAGEGYGYTF

V gene: TRBV7-6
clone size: once
D gene: -
J gene: TRBJ2-1
CDR3 DNA: TGTGCCAGCAGCCCCGGGACAATTGTCTACAATGAGCAGTTCTTC
CDR3 protein: CASSPGTIVYNEQFF

V gene: TRBV5-6
clone size: few
D gene: -
J gene: TRBJ1-2
CDR3 DNA: TGTGCCAGCAGCTTTGATGGGAGGGGAGGCTACACCTTC
CDR3 protein: CASSFDGRGGYTF

V gene: TRBV7-2
clone size: -
D gene: TRBD1
J gene: TRBJ1-6
CDR3 DNA: TGTGCCAGCAGCTTAGGGCGACAGGGGGATTCACCCCTCCACTTT
CDR3 protein: CASSLGRQGDSPLHF

V gene: TRBV19
clone size: -
D gene: -
J gene: TRBJ2-7
CDR3 DNA: TGTGCCAGTAGTCGCGGACAGAGGAACTCCTACGAGCAGTACTTC
CDR3 protein: CASSRGQRNSYEQYF

V gene: TRBV10-1
clone size: -
D gene: TRBD2
J gene: TRBJ2-2
CDR3 DNA: TGCGCCAGCAGTGAGGCTAGCGGGAGCCGCAGCACCGGGGAGCTGTTTTTT
CDR3 protein: CASSEASGSRSTGELFF

V gene: TRBV4-2
clone size: -
D gene: -
J gene: TRBJ2-6
CDR3 DNA: TGTGCCAGCCGAGATAACTCTGGGGCCAACGTCCTGACTTTC
CDR3 protein: CASRDNSGANVLTF

V gene: TRBV7-2
clone size: few
D gene: -
J gene: TRBJ1-6
CDR3 DNA: TGTGCCAGCAGCTCATTCCGGGACACAAATTCACCCCTCCACTTT
CDR3 protein: CASSSFRDTNSPLHF

V gene: TRBV4-1
clone size: few
D gene: -
J gene: TRBJ2-1
CDR3 DNA: TGCGCCAGCAGAATTACTAGCACCCGCTCCGAGCAGTTCTTC
CDR3 protein: CASRITSTRSEQFF

V gene: TRBV5-1
clone size: few
D gene: TRBD2
J gene: TRBJ2-1
CDR3 DNA: TGCGCCAGCAGCCCCACCGGGACTATTAGGGATGAGCAGTTCTTC
CDR3 protein: CASSPTGTIRDEQFF

V gene: TRBV19
clone size: -
D gene: TRBD1
J gene: TRBJ2-1
CDR3 DNA: TGTGCCAGTAGTGCCCCGGGACAGTCCCGTGGTGAGCAGTTCTTC
CDR3 protein: CASSAPGQSRGEQFF

V gene: TRBV2
clone size: -
D gene: -
J gene: TRBJ2-7
CDR3 DNA: TGTGCCAGCAGACCTGAGGCCTACTCCTACGAGCAGTACTTC
CDR3 protein: CASRPEAYSYEQYF

V gene: TRBV9
clone size: -
D gene: -
J gene: TRBJ2-5
CDR3 DNA: TGTGCCAGCAGCGTGAACACCCAAGAGACCCAGTACTTC
CDR3 protein: CASSVNTQETQYF

V gene: TRBV5-1
clone size: once
D gene: -
J gene: TRBJ2-5
CDR3 DNA: TGCGCCAGCAGCTTGGTGTTCACGGGGGGCGGGGAAGAGACCCAGTACTTC
CDR3 protein: CASSLVFTGGGEETQYF

V gene: TRBV14
clone size: -
D gene: -
J gene: TRBJ1-4
CDR3 DNA: TGTGCCAGCAGCCGCGGCCTGAATGAAAAACTGTTTTTT
CDR3 protein: CASSRGLNEKLFF

V gene: TRBV7-2
clone size: few
D gene: -
J gene: TRBJ1-4
CDR3 DNA: TGTGCCAGCAGCCGGCGGACAGCTACTAATGAAAAACTGTTTTTT
CDR3 protein: CASSRRTATNEKLFF

V gene: TRBV11-2
clone size: -
D gene: TRBD1
J gene: TRBJ1-4
CDR3 DNA: TGTGCCAGCAGCCCGGACAGGCAAAAACTGTTTTTT
CDR3 protein: CASSPDRQKLFF